This T cell receptor (beta chain) appears in the sequencing data of a study of cytomegalovirus exposure and HLA in healthy donors (dated by TCRdb to 2016 to 2017). About the study as a whole: An earlier analysis of roughly 610 of the donors reported approximately 280 Gb of sequence data and some 110 million unique TCR beta sequences obtained from about 200 million T cells. In addition to the first cohort of 650 to 750 subjects, a separate validation cohort of under 150 different subjects was used. Every discovery cohort repertoire had been produced on one sequencing platform. The study aimed to test whether cataloging public T cell receptors could reveal signatures of past pathogen exposure. About 280 gigabases of sequencing data and approximately 93 million unique TCR sequences were included in an early release covering 500 to 750 HLA-typed donors. Of the approximately 400 genotyped donors, 81% were placed in the genetic ancestry cluster associated with self-reported Caucasian donors. In the later analysis, no new phenotypic data were used to find candidate immune exposures; instead, reliance was placed on TCR beta sequences and their occurrence across donors. Several DR-DQ haplotypes were treated as single units for association and clustering because of strong linkage in the cohort. A later genetic analysis used genome-wide SNP genotypes for about 65% of the 666 donors, treating that subset as a discovery cohort. The study combined high-throughput TCR immunosequencing, statistical association of individual TCRs with disease status, and machine learning to predict cytomegalovirus infection status. Across about 370 genotyped donors of the cohort, an average of about 200,000 unique TCR beta nucleotide sequences per donor were sequenced, and roughly 20% of those sequences were non-productive. Donor age, sex, ethnicity and CMV serostatus were collected together with the repertoire data. Using immunosequencing, the study profiled T cell repertoires from 500 to 800 subjects and related those repertoires to cytomegalovirus serostatus. In a later analysis, previously published TCR beta repertoires from about 670 donors were re-analyzed and high-resolution HLA genotyping was added so that TCR occurrence patterns could be studied. Class I and class II HLA loci were covered by the typing at four-digit resolution. The number of donors typed differed by locus, with about 629-630 for A, B, C, DRB1 and DQB1, about 500 for DQA1, 600 to 610 for DPA1, and around 460 for DPB1. In an earlier analysis of about 590 of the donors, high-throughput TCR beta sequencing was used to judge whether each TCR beta V gene segment behaved as functional or pseudogenic.

Libraries were made using the immunoSEQ multiplex PCR assay. For the multiplex PCR, a mixture combining 60 forward primers for TCR Vbeta segments and 13 reverse primers for TCR Jbeta segments was used. A multiplex PCR assay on genomic DNA amplified the CDR3 region of rearranged TCR beta genes. The amplified TCR beta libraries were sequenced on the Illumina HiSeq System as 87-base-pair reads. Per the source publication's procedure: Across the roughly 700 repertoires, a later analysis counted roughly 84 million unique TCR beta chains, around 10 million of which were shared by at least two donors. Raw reads were error-corrected and collapsed into unique sequences by a nearest-neighbor algorithm in which closely related sequences were merged to remove PCR and sequencing errors. To assign V, D and J gene segments, CDR3 sequences were aligned to IMGT reference sequences. For a sequence to be retained, a match of at least six nucleotides to both a V gene segment and a J gene segment was required. A rearrangement counted as productive if the CDR3 had no stop codons and remained in frame with V and J, and every other rearrangement counted as non-productive. Following IMGT convention, CDR3 was defined as the stretch from the second conserved V-encoded cysteine to the conserved J-encoded phenylalanine. In an earlier analysis of approximately 500 of the donors, sequences lacking an unambiguous match to a single V gene segment were excluded. An earlier analysis of 587 of the donors classified V segments as functional when productive rearrangements were above 56.7% and as segregating when the standard deviation between donors was above 5%. To diagnose cytomegalovirus status from the catalog of TCR beta chain sequences, a statistical classification framework was built. A later analysis assigned V and J genes by comparing TCR nucleotide sequences with IMGT/GENE-DB human TR gene sequences. A later analysis assigned CDR3 sequences and most-parsimonious VDJ recombination scenarios with the TCRdist pipeline. A later analysis defined each TCR beta chain by its CDR3 amino acid sequence plus V-gene family, and excluded reads lacking a unique V-gene family. To address suspected cross-contamination and a sequencing artifact, a later analysis removed a few hundred highly shared, low-generation-probability nucleotide sequences. For each public chain, a later analysis derived a clonal expansion index from normalized ranks of inferred template counts within each repertoire. Generation probabilities in a later analysis came from a VDJ recombination model fitted to out-of-frame rearrangements, and those results were checked against IGoR. In a later analysis, TCR-TCR, TCR-HLA and TCR-CMV co-occurrence was scored with hypergeometric tests, and a repertoire-size bias correction was applied to TCR pairs. To estimate false discovery rates, a later analysis permuted the HLA or CMV assignments 20 times. In a later analysis, co-occurring TCRs were grouped with DBSCAN, and TCRdist sequence similarity was added when clustering was performed within HLA-allele-positive subsets. For co-occurrence clustering, repertoires with fewer than 30,000 or more than 120,000 public chains were excluded, along with roughly 5 repertoires with anomalous nucleotide sharing. Sourced from immuneACCESS, this table was stored by TCRdb with only in-frame sequences that have V and J called. A share of the clones is absent; for the studies checked, an unresolved V gene accounts for under half, and the remainder has no known explanation. The V and J calls and clone size are taken from that table; D and trimming were inferred from the DNA. This sample lists around 67,000 clones; roughly four fifths were detected once. About 24% of the sample is in the top ten clones.

The CDR3 covers 16 residues, taking in both the cysteine and the phenylalanine. Of the read, only the CDR3 DNA is kept; its 48 bases are in frame from base 1. Trimming removed 0 bases from V and 2 bases from J, leaving 14 bases between the germline ends. CDR1 LGHNA and CDR2 YSLEER are derived from the germline V gene. The cohort consisted of 600 to 700 healthy bone marrow donors. All cohort members were sampled while nominally healthy, although unrecorded immune exposures were likely present. The donor tested CMV seropositive, placing the donor among the 289 seropositive members of the cohort. Each donor provided a peripheral blood sample, and peripheral blood mononuclear cells were used for TCR beta sequencing. The Qiagen DNeasy Blood Extraction Kit was used to extract genomic DNA from the blood cell samples. General findings and caveats noted by the study authors: At a false discovery rate of 0.05, a later analysis linked 16,951 TCR beta sequences to specific HLA alleles. Most TCR sequences were seen in very few donors, while some public TCRs were found in many individuals. A total of roughly 160 TCR beta chains were listed by the study as associated with cytomegalovirus. Some IMGT-functional V segments, including TRBV6-2 and TRBV6-3, could not be told apart with the 87-base-pair reads, so those segments were excluded. V-gene and J-gene trimming of TCR beta chains was associated with a missense DCLRE1C variant in a later genetic analysis, and the association was replicated in an independent cohort. According to a later genetic analysis, donors in an Asian-associated ancestry cluster had fewer N-insertions in productive TCRs than the approximately 690-donor mean. It was suggested by the authors that the approach could potentially be generalized to other disease states and immunological phenotypes. For the cohort, immune exposure information was limited to CMV serostatus. Roughly 15 rarely observed V segments, including chromosome 9 orphons, were excluded from the earlier analysis of 550 to 700 of the donors because counts were too low. In an earlier analysis of around 500 of the donors, most TCR beta V segments appeared in productive rearrangements about 87% or about 30% of the time, broadly matching IMGT annotations. In a later analysis, TCR association rates were found to vary across HLA loci, with the most associated TCRs seen for DRB1 alleles and the fewest for HLA-C alleles. Most CMV-associated TCR beta chains appeared to be HLA-restricted in a later analysis, and the HLA associations seemed to be driven largely by CMV exposure. A group of highly shared sequence variants was considered likely to be a technical artifact of the sequencing pipeline. When HLA alleles, especially DR and DQ, strongly co-occurred, TCR associations were difficult to assign to individual alleles. The classifier was reported to diagnose cytomegalovirus status with high specificity and sensitivity in both the original cohort and the validation cohort. Three of the identified cytomegalovirus-associated TCR beta chains were confirmed in vitro to be specific for cytomegalovirus antigens. Correlated functional status among segregating V segments might be attributable to linkage disequilibrium, but an unknown experimental factor could not be ruled out. A later analysis found that HLA-associated TCR beta chains were more clonally expanded and had lower generation probabilities than equally common non-associated chains. Only TCR beta chains were sequenced in this cohort, and the absence of alpha or paired-chain data limited detectable features. A further reported finding was that TCR beta sequences accurately predicted the HLA-A and HLA-B alleles for most subjects in the first cohort. According to a later analysis, parvovirus B19, influenza, CMV and Epstein-Barr virus appeared linked to several top co-occurrence clusters. The presence/absence analyses assumed that sequencing depth was roughly uniform across donors, and that assumption may not be true. Because HLA typing was missing for some donors at each locus, association tests included only the typed subset.

This clone showed up just a few times. Its recognized antigen is unknown. No much larger clonotype is one base removed from it; base qualities were not supplied. The source is a woman aged 25-40 years in good health and CMV-seropositive. Recombination connected TRBV4-3 to TRBJ2-7; TRBD2 could be the D gene, as 6 bases match. Input material: PBMCs. The nucleotide sequence reads as follows: TGCGCCAGCAGCCAAGATCCCTGGCGGGGCACCTACGAGCAGTACTTC. Its protein is CASSQDPWRGTYEQYF.